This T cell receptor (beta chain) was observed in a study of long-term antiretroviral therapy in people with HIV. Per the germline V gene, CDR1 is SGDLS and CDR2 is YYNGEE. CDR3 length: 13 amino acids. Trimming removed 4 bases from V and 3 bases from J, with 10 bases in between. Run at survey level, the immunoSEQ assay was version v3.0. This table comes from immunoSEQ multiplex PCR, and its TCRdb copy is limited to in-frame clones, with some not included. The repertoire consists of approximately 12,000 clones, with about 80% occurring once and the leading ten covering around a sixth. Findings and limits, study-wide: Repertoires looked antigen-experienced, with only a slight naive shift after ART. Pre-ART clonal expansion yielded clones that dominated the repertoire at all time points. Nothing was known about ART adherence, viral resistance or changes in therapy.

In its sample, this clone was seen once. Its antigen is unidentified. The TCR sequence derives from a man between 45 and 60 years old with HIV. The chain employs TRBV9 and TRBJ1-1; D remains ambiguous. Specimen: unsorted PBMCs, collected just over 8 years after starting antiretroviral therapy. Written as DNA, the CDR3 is TGTGCCAGCAGCCTAAACCGATACACTGAAGCTTTCTTT. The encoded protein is CASSLNRYTEAFF. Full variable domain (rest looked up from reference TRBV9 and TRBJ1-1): DSGVTQTPKHLITATGQRVTLRCSPRSGDLSVYWYQQSLDQGLQFLIQYYNGEERAKGNILERFSAQQFPDLHSELNLSSLELGDSALYFCASSLNRYTEAFFGQGTRLTVV.